The entry below gives a single T cell receptor (beta chain) sequence along with its context. Its antigen is unidentified. These data come from a study of beta chain features in type 1 diabetes. Study-level points and caveats: Researchers report that Type 1 diabetes patients had moderately but significantly shorter TCRB CDR3s across all four CD4+ subsets.

Per germline, CDR1 MNHEY and CDR2 SVGAGI. V was clipped by 6 bases and J by 0 bases; unmatched bases: 5. This CDR3 comprises 14 residues. Isolated RNA was reverse transcribed in full, so expressed TCRB transcripts were sequenced. Clones were sequenced by immunoSEQ multiplex PCR, and TCRdb holds only the in-frame ones, with some missing. The table has hundreds of thousands of clones, roughly 9% seen once. The TCR comes from a man younger than 40 with type 1 diabetes. This chain connects TRBV6-5 to TRBJ2-7; 7 bases map to TRBD1. The sample comprised central memory CD4+ T cells from blood. The CDR3 DNA sequence: TGTGCCAGCAGGATGGGACAGAGCTCCTACGAGCAGTACTTC. Translation: CASRMGQSSYEQYF.